This note documents a single TCR beta chain sequence. The specificity of this receptor is unknown. It has no much larger one-base neighbor in the sample; base qualities were not kept. The library relied on 5' RACE. The instrument given in TCRdb is Illumina HiSeq 2000. A universal primer binding site was introduced by template switching, and a unique molecular identifier was present in the final cDNA, enabling accurate counting of TCR cDNA molecules. Specific primers in the conserved constant-segment region were used to synthesize first-strand cDNA for TCR alpha and beta chains. Each cDNA library was double barcoded, with a SMART-Mk sample barcode plus Illumina barcodes, to control for contamination. TruSeq adapter sequences, together with Illumina sample barcodes, were added in two successive PCR steps. The TCR alpha and beta cDNA libraries were sequenced on the Illumina HiSeq platform using custom primers. In the paper's pipeline: Unique molecular identifiers were extracted from raw reads with MiGEC, and CDR3 positions were determined with MiXCR. For each individual, recombination models were inferred using an EM algorithm with the repgenHMM and IGoR tools. The analysis of shared clonotypes was done with the tcR package in R, with sharing normalized by the product of cloneset sizes. Out-of-frame nonproductive sequences were analyzed to study raw recombination free of thymic and clonal selection effects. Starting from the raw public reads, TCRdb applied fastp trimming at Q25, assembled clones with MiXCR and retained in-frame beta chains. Rows are combined by CDR3 protein, so each entry shows the most common genes and DNA. TCRdb assigned the V and J calls; the authors' analysis was not used. A total of roughly 690,000 distinct CDR3 sequences appear in this sample, approximately 22% of them only once. The ten most abundant clones make up around 4.5% of the sample.

All donors were healthy Caucasians. The twin cohort comprised three pairs of female monozygotic twins, all aged roughly 18 to 30 years. Peripheral blood mononuclear cells were used as the source from which RNA for TCR libraries was isolated. V has 10 bases trimmed and J has 8 bases trimmed; junction bases matching no gene number 11. Sequences SNHLY (CDR1) and FYNNEI (CDR2) are obtained from the germline V gene. The CDR3 runs 14 residues from the cysteine to the phenylalanine. The only DNA kept is the CDR3, 42 bases in frame from the first base. The entry originates in a study of identical twins (dated by TCRdb to about 2016). The study in broad terms: To test whether fetal clonotypes persist, this study deep-sequenced TCR alpha and beta repertoires from monozygotic twins, from unrelated adults of various ages, and from cord blood. To rule out contamination, replicate twin experiments were performed at different times with different library preparation protocols.

What the authors observed across the whole study: Fewer insertions were carried by abundant cord blood beta clonotypes, a similar but weaker trend appeared in young adult naive repertoires, and no such trend appeared in memory repertoires. In monozygotic twins, out-of-frame TCR alpha sharing was systematically underestimated by recombination models, although the models agreed with sharing between unrelated individuals. Zero-insertion analyses could be partly confounded by invariant T cells such as MAIT and iNKT, although diverse VJ usage argued against such confounding for most clonotypes. A weaker excess of twin sharing was found in beta out-of-frame sequences because the signal-to-noise ratio was lowered by fewer shared sequences. Because the same donors could not be followed over many years, conclusions were based on cross-sectional statistical analysis. Compared with coincidental sharing between unrelated individuals, out-of-frame TCR alpha sequences shared between twins showed an excess of sequences with low generation probability.

This sample was shared with a second study, whose subject was T cells expressing NK-cell markers. The second publication reports: TCR beta-chain repertoires were profiled in sorted CD3+CD56+NKG2C+, CD3+CD56+NKG2C- and CD3+CD56-NKG2C+ T-cell subsets from seven or eight donors. Among the eight sequenced donors, only one was HCMV-seronegative, while the other seven were HCMV-seropositive. In several experiments an anti-gammadeltaTCR antibody was added to restrict sorting to alphabetaTCR-expressing T cells. In several donors, the dominant CD3+CD56+NKG2C+ clonotypes ranked among the top 10 CD8+ clonotypes, making up about 1.0-7.0% of CD8+ T cells. Those dominant clonotypes were again the most abundant among CD3+CD56-NKG2C+ cells in four donors, at roughly 25-60.1%. It remained unclear whether the expanded NKG2C-expressing T cell clones were specific for HCMV antigens. The eight sequenced donors were randomly selected healthy volunteers, three men and five women. HCMV serostatus was determined by detecting HCMV-specific IgG in serum with a commercial ELISA kit. For over five donors, bulk peripheral blood T-cell repertoires were additionally sequenced from unsorted PBMC. Reads were demultiplexed and grouped by UMI with MIGEC, and clonotypes were assembled and quantified with MiTCR. To exclude erroneous sequences, only TCR cDNA sequences supported by at least two reads were retained. The tcR package was used for downstream repertoire analysis, and clonotypes were matched across fractions by CDR3 nucleotide sequence plus V segment. VDJmatch was used to annotate antigen specificity against VDJdb, with one amino acid substitution in CDR3 allowed.

The chain joins TRBV2 to TRBJ2-1; a stretch of 10 junction bases matches TRBD2. Sequencing used PBMCs. The receptor was isolated from a woman aged 18 to 35 in good health. The CDR3 here reads CATQQLAGDDEQFF. The nucleotides are TGTGCCACCCAACAGCTAGCGGGAGACGATGAGCAGTTCTTC. The full variable domain, completed from the reference TRBV2 and TRBJ2-1 proteins outside the CDR3, reads EPEVTQTPSHQVTQMGQEVILRCVPISNHLYFYWYRQILGQKVEFLVSFYNNEISEKSEIFDDQFSVERPDGSNFTLKIRSTKLEDSAMYFCATQQLAGDDEQFFGPGTRLTVL.